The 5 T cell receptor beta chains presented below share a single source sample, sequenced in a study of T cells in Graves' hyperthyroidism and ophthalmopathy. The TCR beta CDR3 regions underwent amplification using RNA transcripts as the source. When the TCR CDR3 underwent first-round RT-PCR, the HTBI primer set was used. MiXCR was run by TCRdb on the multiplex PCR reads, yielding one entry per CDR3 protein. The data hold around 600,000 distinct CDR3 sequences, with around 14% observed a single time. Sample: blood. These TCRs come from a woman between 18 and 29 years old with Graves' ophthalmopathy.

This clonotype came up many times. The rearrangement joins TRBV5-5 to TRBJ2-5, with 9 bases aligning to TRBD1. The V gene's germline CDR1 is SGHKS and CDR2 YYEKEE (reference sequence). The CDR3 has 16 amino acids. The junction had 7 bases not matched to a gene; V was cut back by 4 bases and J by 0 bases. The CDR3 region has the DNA TGTGCCAGCAGCCAAGGGACAGGGTTTTACCAAGAGACCCAGTACTTC. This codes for CASSQGTGFYQETQYF.

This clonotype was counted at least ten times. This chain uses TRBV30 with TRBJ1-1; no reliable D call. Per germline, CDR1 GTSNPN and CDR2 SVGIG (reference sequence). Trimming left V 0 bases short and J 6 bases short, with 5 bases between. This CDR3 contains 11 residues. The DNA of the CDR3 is TGTGCCTGGAGTGTAAACTCTGAAGCTTTCTTT. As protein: CAWSVNSEAFF.

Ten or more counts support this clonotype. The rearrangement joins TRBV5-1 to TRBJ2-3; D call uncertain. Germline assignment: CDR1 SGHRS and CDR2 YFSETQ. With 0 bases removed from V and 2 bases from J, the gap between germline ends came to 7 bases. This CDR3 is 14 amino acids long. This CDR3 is CASSLGYSTDTQYF. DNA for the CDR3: TGCGCCAGCAGCTTGGGGTATTCCACAGATACGCAGTATTTT. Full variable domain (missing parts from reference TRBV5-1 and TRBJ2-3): KAGVTQTPRYLIKTRGQQVTLSCSPISGHRSVSWYQQTPGQGLQFLFEYFSETQRNKGNFPGRFSGRQFSNSRSEMNVSTLELGDSALYLCASSLGYSTDTQYFGPGTRLTVL.

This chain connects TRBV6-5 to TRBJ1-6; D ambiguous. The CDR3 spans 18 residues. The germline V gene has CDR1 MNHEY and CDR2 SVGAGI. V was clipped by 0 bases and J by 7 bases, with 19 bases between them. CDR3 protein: CASSYSPPDWGTNSPLHF. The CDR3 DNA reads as TGTGCCAGCAGTTACTCTCCACCGGACTGGGGAACGAATTCACCCCTCCACTTT.

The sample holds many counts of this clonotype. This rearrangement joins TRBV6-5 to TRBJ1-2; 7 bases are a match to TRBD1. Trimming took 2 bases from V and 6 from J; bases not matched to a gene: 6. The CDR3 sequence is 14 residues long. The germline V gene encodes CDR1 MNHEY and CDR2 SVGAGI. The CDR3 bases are TGTGCCAGCAGTTACGAGGGGGCGCAGGATGGCTACACCTTC. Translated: CASSYEGAQDGYTF.